This T cell receptor (beta chain) originates from a study of high-grade serous ovarian cancer treatment subgroups. TCRdb's copy holds only in-frame clones and misses some; the assay was immunoSEQ multiplex PCR. The table lists 15,000 or so clones, about nine tenths of them singletons. This CDR3 is 15 amino acids long. The germline V and J ends were trimmed by 5 bases and 4 bases, with 17 bases remaining between them. Per the germline V gene, CDR1 is MDHEN and CDR2 is SYDVKM. Tumor tissue was taken before any definitive surgery or chemotherapy was given. Concerning this clone itself: Its antigen is still unknown.

Whole-study findings and limits: Different patients shared almost no repertoire; same-patient tumors shared 0.11 to 0.79.

The sequence was obtained from a human donor with high-grade serous ovarian cancer. Material for sequencing was tumor tissue. This chain links TRBV28 with TRBJ1-2, with D unresolved. CDR3 DNA: TGTGCCAGCAGTGCCTCCCGAGGGCTTGTCTATGGCTACACCTTC. Protein sequence: CASSASRGLVYGYTF.